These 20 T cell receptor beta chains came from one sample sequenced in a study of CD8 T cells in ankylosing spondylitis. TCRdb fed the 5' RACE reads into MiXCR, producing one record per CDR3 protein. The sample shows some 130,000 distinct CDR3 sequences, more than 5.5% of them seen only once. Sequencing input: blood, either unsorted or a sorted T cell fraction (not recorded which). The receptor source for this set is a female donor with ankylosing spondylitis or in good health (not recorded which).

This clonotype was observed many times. The CDR3 DNA reads as TGTGCCAGCAGCACCCTCGACACTGAAGCTTTCTTT. Translation: CASSTLDTEAFF. The chain has TRBV27 and TRBJ1-1; D gene ambiguous. Trimming pared 6 bases from V and 3 bases from J, leaving 8 bases between. The CDR3 is 12 residues long. Germline CDR1 MNHEY, CDR2 SMNVEV (reference sequence).

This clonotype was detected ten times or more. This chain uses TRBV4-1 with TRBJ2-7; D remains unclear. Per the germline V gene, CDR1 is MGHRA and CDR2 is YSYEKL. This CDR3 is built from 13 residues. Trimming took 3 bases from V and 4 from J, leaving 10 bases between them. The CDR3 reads CASSHSLQYEQYF. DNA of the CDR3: TGCGCCAGCAGCCATAGCCTCCAGTACGAGCAGTACTTC.

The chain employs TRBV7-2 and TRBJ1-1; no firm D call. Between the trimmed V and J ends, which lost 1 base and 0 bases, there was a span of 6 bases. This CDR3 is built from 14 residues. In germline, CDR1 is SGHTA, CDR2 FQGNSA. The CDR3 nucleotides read TGTGCCAGCAGCTTAGAGTACCTGAACACTGAAGCTTTCTTT. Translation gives CASSLEYLNTEAFF.

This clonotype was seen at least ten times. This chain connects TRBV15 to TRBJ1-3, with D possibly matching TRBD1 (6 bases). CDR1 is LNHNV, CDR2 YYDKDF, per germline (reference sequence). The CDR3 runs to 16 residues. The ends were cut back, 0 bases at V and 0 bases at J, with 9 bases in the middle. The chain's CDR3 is CATSRDGDTSGNTIYF. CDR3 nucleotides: TGTGCCACCAGCAGAGATGGGGACACCTCTGGAAACACCATATATTTT.

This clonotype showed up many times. The CDR3 protein is CASSYLGGGSDEQYF. The CDR3 nucleotides read TGTGCCAGCAGTTACCTTGGCGGGGGGAGTGACGAGCAGTACTTC. The chain joins TRBV6-5 to TRBJ2-7; the match to TRBD2 covers 8 bases. In germline, CDR1 is MNHEY, CDR2 SVGAGI. This CDR3 is built from 15 residues. Trimming removed 2 bases from V and 5 bases from J; junction bases left unmatched: 8.

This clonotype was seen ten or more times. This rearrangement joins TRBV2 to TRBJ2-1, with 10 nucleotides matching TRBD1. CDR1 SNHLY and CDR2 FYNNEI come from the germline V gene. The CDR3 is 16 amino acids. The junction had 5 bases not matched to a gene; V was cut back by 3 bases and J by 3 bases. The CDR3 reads CASSEGTGVLYNEQFF. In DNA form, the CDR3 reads TGTGCCAGCAGTGAGGGGACAGGGGTCCTCTACAATGAGCAGTTCTTC.

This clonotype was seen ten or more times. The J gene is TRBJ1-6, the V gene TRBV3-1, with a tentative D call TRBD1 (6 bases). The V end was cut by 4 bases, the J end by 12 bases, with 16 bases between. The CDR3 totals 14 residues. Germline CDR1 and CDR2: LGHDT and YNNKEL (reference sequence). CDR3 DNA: TGTGCCAGCAGCCCCCGACAGGTCCCTCGACCCCTCCACTTT. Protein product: CASSPRQVPRPLHF.

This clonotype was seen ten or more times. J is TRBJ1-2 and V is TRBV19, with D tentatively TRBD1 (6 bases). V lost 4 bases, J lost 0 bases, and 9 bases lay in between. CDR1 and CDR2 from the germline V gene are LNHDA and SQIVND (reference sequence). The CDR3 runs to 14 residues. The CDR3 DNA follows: TGTGCCAGTAGTAAGACAGGATCTAACTATGGCTACACCTTC. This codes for CASSKTGSNYGYTF.

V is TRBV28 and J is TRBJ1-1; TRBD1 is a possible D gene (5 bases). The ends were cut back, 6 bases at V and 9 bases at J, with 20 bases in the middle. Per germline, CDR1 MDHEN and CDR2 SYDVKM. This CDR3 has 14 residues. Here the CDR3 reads CASSSRVGDGKAFF. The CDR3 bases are TGTGCCAGCAGCTCCCGGGTTGGGGACGGGAAAGCTTTCTTT.

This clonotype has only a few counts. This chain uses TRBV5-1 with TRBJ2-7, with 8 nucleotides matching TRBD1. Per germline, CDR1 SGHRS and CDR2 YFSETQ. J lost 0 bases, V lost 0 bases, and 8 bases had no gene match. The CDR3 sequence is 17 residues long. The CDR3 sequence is CASSLEWTGRNSYEQYF. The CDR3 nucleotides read TGCGCCAGCAGCTTGGAATGGACAGGGAGGAACTCCTACGAGCAGTACTTC.

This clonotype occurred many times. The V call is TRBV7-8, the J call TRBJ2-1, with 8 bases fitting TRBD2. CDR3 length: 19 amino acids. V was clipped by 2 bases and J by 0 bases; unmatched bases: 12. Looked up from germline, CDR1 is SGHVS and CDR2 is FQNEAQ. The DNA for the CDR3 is TGTGCCAGCAGCTTACCCTCACCAAAAGCGGGGGTCTCCTACAATGAGCAGTTCTTC. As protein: CASSLPSPKAGVSYNEQFF.

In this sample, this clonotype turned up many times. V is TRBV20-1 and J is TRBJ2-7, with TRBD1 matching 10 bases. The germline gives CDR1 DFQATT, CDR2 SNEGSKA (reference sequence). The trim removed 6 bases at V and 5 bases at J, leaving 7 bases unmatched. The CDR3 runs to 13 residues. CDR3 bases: TGCAGTGCCCCGGGACAGGGGAGTGACGAGCAGTACTTC. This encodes CSAPGQGSDEQYF.

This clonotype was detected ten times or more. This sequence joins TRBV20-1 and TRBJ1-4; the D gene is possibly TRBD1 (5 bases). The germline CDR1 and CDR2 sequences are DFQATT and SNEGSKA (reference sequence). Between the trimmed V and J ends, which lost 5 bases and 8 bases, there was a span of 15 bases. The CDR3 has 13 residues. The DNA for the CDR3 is TGCAGTGCTGGCGGGGGGGGACGAGAAAAACTGTTTTTT. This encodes CSAGGGGREKLFF.

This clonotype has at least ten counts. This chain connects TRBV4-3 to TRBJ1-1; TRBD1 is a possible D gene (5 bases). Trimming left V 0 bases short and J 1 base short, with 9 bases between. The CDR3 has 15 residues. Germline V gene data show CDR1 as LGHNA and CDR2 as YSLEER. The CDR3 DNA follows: TGCGCCAGCAGCCAAGATCGGGGCACGAACACTGAAGCTTTCTTT. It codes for CASSQDRGTNTEAFF.

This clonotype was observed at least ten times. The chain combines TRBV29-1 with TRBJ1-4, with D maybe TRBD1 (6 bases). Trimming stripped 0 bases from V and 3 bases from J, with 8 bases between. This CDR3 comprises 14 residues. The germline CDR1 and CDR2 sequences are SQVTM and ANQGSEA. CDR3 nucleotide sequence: TGCAGCGTTGAAGACAGGGGAGCTAATGAAAAACTGTTTTTT. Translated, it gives CSVEDRGANEKLFF.

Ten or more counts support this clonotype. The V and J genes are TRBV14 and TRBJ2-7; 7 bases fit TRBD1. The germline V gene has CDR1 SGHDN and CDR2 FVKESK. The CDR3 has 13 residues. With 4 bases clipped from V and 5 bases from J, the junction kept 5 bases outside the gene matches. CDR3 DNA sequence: TGTGCCAGCAGCCTCTCACAGGGGAACGAGCAGTACTTC. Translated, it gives CASSLSQGNEQYF.

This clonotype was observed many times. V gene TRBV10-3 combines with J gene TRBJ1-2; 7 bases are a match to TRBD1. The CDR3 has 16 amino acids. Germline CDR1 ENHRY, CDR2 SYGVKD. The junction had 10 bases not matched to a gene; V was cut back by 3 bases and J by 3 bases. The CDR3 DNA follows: TGTGCCATCAGTGAAGGGGACAGAGTGTATGACTATGGCTACACCTTC. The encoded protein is CAISEGDRVYDYGYTF.

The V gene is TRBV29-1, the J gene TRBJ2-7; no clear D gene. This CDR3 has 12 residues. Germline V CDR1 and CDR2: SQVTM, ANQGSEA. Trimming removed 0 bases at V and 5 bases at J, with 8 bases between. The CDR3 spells CSVEDLWDEQYF. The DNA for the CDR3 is TGCAGCGTTGAAGATCTTTGGGACGAGCAGTACTTC.

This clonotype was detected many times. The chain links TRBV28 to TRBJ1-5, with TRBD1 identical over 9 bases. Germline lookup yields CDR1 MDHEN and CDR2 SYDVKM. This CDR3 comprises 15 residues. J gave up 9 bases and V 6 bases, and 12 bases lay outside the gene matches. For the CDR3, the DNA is TGTGCCAGCAGGAAACAGGGGGCGCGGAGTCGGCCCCAGCATTTT. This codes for CASRKQGARSRPQHF.

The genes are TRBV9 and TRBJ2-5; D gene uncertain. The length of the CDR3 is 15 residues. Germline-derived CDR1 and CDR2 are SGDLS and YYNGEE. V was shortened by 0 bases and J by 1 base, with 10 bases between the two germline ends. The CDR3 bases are TGTGCCAGCAGCGTAGCTTTGAGCGCCCAAGAGACCCAGTACTTC. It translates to CASSVALSAQETQYF.